This TCR beta chain was sequenced in a study of monozygotic twins with inflammatory bowel disease. Study-level findings and limits: Inverse Simpson values showed less TCRbeta diversity in IBD patients than in their healthy co-twins.

CDR1 SEHNR and CDR2 FQNEAQ come from the germline V gene (reference sequence). The length of the CDR3 is 14 residues. Blood (under 2.6 ml) was collected from every donor individually. Whole blood without T cell sorting served as the source of isolated total RNA. TCRalpha along with TCRbeta cDNA was subjected to two nested PCRs lasting around 15 and 10 cycles. TCRdb reprocessed the 5' RACE reads; each CDR3 protein has one entry and no DNA is given. The sample's table shows about 43,000 distinct CDR3 sequences. With respect to this clonotype: The antigen is undetermined.

The specimen sequenced was blood. The sequence was obtained from a human donor with ulcerative colitis or Crohn's disease, or a healthy co-twin of an affected twin (not recorded which). This rearrangement joins TRBV7-9 to TRBJ2-7; as DNA is missing, the TRBD1 call by TCRdb cannot be tested. The CDR3 here is CASSPGTGSYEQYF.